This T cell receptor beta chain originates from a study of early T cells in non-severe SARS-CoV-2 infection. Study information: Sequencing input comprised bulk RNA from unsorted whole blood; chain pairing was not available.

Concerning this clonotype itself: Its target is not known.

Germline V lookup: CDR1 SGHTA, CDR2 FQGTGA. Unmatched junction bases numbered 13, after V lost 0 bases and J lost 5 bases. The CDR3 extends over 18 amino acids. Notes on the study in general: VDJdb matching favored anti-spike CD8 responses, missing private and CD4 specificities.

TCRdb reprocessed the 5' RACE reads via MiXCR and lists one record per CDR3 protein. Here the sample spans fewer than 40,000 distinct CDR3 sequences, around 7% being singletons. Sequencing was performed on whole blood, taken at baseline. The chain is built from TRBV7-3 and TRBJ2-3; TRBD2 aligns across 8 bases. This receptor was obtained from an adult who was a healthcare worker with PCR-confirmed SARS-CoV-2 infection or an uninfected control (not recorded which). The CDR3 is CASSLTVGLAGHGDTQYF. The CDR3 coding sequence is TGTGCCAGCAGCTTAACTGTTGGGCTAGCGGGTCATGGAGATACGCAGTATTTT.